These 28 T cell receptor beta chains originate from one sample sequenced in a study of blood T cells in healthy people across ages. With a J-beta primer mix and a sample-barcoded 5' primer, a second PCR ran about 6 to 11 cycles. TCRdb redid the calling of the 5' RACE reads with MiXCR, one entry per CDR3 protein. The sample includes approximately 780,000 distinct CDR3 sequences, around 24% seen only once; the top ten take 3%. Separately, the same data were catalogued under a study of T cells of mothers and their children.

Source material: blood. These receptors were obtained from a boy between 10 and 17 years old in good health.

This rearrangement joins TRBV13 to TRBJ2-5; 11 nucleotides match TRBD1. Per the germline V gene, CDR1 is PRHDT and CDR2 is FYEKMQ (reference sequence). V gave up 4 bases and J gave up 5 bases; unmatched junction bases: 15. The CDR3 consists of 18 residues. The CDR3 DNA is TGTGCCAGCAGCTCGAGGCCCTCTCGGACAGGGGGCAAGGAGACCCAGTACTTC. Translated, it gives CASSSRPSRTGGKETQYF.

DNA of the CDR3: TGTGCCAGCAGTAGGGGGGACAGGGAACCCGATACGCAGTATTTT. Its protein is CASSRGDREPDTQYF. The chain has TRBV6-6 and TRBJ2-3, with 9 bases that match TRBD1. This CDR3 has 15 residues. With 5 bases clipped from V and 6 bases from J, the junction kept 9 bases outside the gene matches. Germline V gene sequence: CDR1 MNHNY, CDR2 SVGAGI (reference sequence).

The chain couples TRBV29-1 to TRBJ2-7; 13 nucleotides agree with TRBD2. Germline CDR1 is SQVTM and CDR2 is ANQGSEA. The trim removed 6 bases at V and 1 base at J, leaving 12 bases unmatched. The CDR3 loop spans 17 amino acids. The CDR3: CSVAAKTSGGLSYEQYF. The CDR3 nucleotides are TGCAGCGTCGCCGCCAAGACTAGCGGGGGGCTTTCCTACGAGCAGTACTTC.

V and J are TRBV25-1 and TRBJ1-1; 7 nucleotides line up with TRBD1. The CDR3 is 14 amino acids. V trimming: 4 bases; J trimming: 5 bases; junction bases outside the gene matches: 7. In germline, CDR1 is MGHDK, CDR2 SYGVNS. CDR3 sequence reads: CASSAYRGGTEAFF. CDR3 nucleotide sequence: TGTGCCAGCAGTGCCTACAGGGGTGGAACTGAAGCTTTCTTT.

A note on this clonotype: The conserved closing phenylalanine or tryptophan is absent in this CDR3, likely reflecting a read error. V and J are TRBV5-1 and TRBJ1-1; 11 bases fit TRBD1. The trim removed 5 bases at V and 5 bases at J, leaving 2 bases unmatched. CDR3 size: 13 residues. The germline CDR1 and CDR2 sequences are SGHRS and YFSETQ. DNA for the CDR3: TGCGCCAGCAGGGGACAGGGGGGGACTGAAGCTTTCCTT. Protein product: CASRGQGGTEAFL.

This clonotype was found a few times. V gene TRBV12-3 or TRBV12-4 combines with J gene TRBJ2-7; 12 positions match TRBD1. Unmatched junction bases numbered 9, after V lost 4 bases and J lost 8 bases. The length of the CDR3 is 15 residues. The CDR3 region is CASSSLFGTGGQQYF. CDR3 sequence (DNA): TGTGCCAGCAGTTCCCTTTTCGGGACAGGGGGCCAGCAGTACTTC.

This rearrangement joins TRBV6-2 or TRBV6-3 to TRBJ1-2; 8 bases agree with TRBD1. CDR1 and CDR2 from the germline V gene are MNHEY and SVGEGT. The CDR3 runs to 13 residues. The junction had 4 bases not matched to a gene; V was cut back by 7 bases and J by 3 bases. CDR3 sequence reads: CASIGQGDYGYTF. The CDR3 DNA reads TGTGCCAGCATCGGACAGGGAGACTATGGCTACACCTTC.

The V gene is TRBV20-1, the J gene TRBJ2-3; no definite D call. The CDR3 has 11 residues. Trimming pared 5 bases from V and 4 bases from J, leaving 7 bases between. Germline CDR1 is DFQATT and CDR2 is SNEGSKA (reference sequence). The DNA for the CDR3 is TGCAGTGCTCTTGGGGCAGATACGCAGTATTTT. Residues: CSALGADTQYF.

In its sample, this clonotype was seen many times. This sequence joins TRBV10-3 and TRBJ2-5, with 8 bases lining up with TRBD2. With 2 bases clipped from V and 3 bases from J, the junction kept 11 bases outside the gene matches. Germline CDR1 is ENHRY and CDR2 is SYGVKD. The CDR3 is 17 residues long. DNA of the CDR3: TGTGCCATCAGTGAGGACGTAGCGGGGTTGCTAGAAGAGACCCAGTACTTC. As protein: CAISEDVAGLLEETQYF.

This clonotype was picked up a small number of times. V and J are TRBV29-1 and TRBJ2-6; no clear D. The CDR3 length is 11 residues. Trimming shortened V by 0 bases and J by 6 bases, and 0 bases separated the two germline ends. Germline V CDR1 and CDR2: SQVTM, ANQGSEA. The CDR3 loop reads CSVEEANVLTF. CDR3 DNA: TGCAGCGTTGAAGAGGCCAACGTCCTGACTTTC.

The rearrangement joins TRBV27 to TRBJ2-5; no definite D call. The J call may be incorrect, as the DNA end agrees better with TRBJ2-7. Germline V gene sequence: CDR1 MNHEY, CDR2 SMNVEV (reference sequence). This CDR3 is 15 amino acids long. The CDR3 nucleotides read TGTGCCAGCAGTTTATCCCCCAGGCTCTCCTACGAGCAGTACTTC. Protein: CASSLSPRLSYEQYF.

The J gene is TRBJ1-1, the V gene TRBV5-1; 7 nucleotides line up with TRBD1. V lost 3 bases, J lost 1 base, and 3 bases stayed unmatched. This CDR3 has 14 amino acids. Germline CDR1 reads SGHRS; CDR2 reads YFSETQ. The CDR3 DNA follows: TGCGCCAGCAGCTGGGGACAGCCGAACACTGAAGCTTTCTTT. Amino acid sequence: CASSWGQPNTEAFF.

Concerning this clonotype itself: The junction and the germline gene differ at one end; a read error may be behind it. The chain employs TRBV5-1 and TRBJ1-1, with D unclear. Germline CDR1 reads SGHRS; CDR2 reads YFSETQ. The CDR3 loop spans 13 amino acids. The CDR3 DNA is TGCGTCAGCAGCCTCGGTGGGAACACTGAAGCTTTCTTT. Its translation: CVSSLGGNTEAFF.

This chain joins TRBV27 and TRBJ2-7; TRBD1 matches at 8 bases. V was pared by 1 base and J by 7 bases, with 9 bases of the junction left unmatched. The germline V gene has CDR1 MNHEY and CDR2 SMNVEV (reference sequence). This CDR3 is 15 amino acids long. In nucleotides, the CDR3 is TGTGCCAGCAGTTTATGGGGTCAGGGGGCGTCTGAGCAGTACTTC. Encoded protein: CASSLWGQGASEQYF.

This clonotype turned up a few times. V is TRBV6-5 and J is TRBJ2-6; D possibly corresponds to TRBD2 (6 bases). This CDR3 contains 18 residues. Trimming pared 4 bases from V and 4 bases from J, leaving 20 bases between. The germline V gene encodes CDR1 MNHEY and CDR2 SVGAGI. The CDR3 DNA is TGTGCCAGCAGTTTGACTCGCGGGGCCTCTGCCGGGGCCAACGTCCTGACTTTC. This encodes CASSLTRGASAGANVLTF.

This clonotype has more than one count but fewer than ten. This chain joins TRBV7-9 and TRBJ2-5; 7 bases align to TRBD2. The DNA end favors TRBJ2-1, so the J call may be wrong. The CDR3 covers 15 residues. Germline CDR1 SEHNR, CDR2 FQNEAQ (reference sequence). The CDR3 region is CASGSRGNDYNEQFF. CDR3 DNA: TGTGCCAGCGGCTCGCGGGGGAATGACTACAATGAGCAGTTCTTC.

The gene calls are TRBV5-1 and TRBJ1-2; 7 nucleotides match TRBD1. The V gene's germline CDR1 is SGHRS and CDR2 YFSETQ. Germline trimming cut 5 bases from V and 0 bases from J; bases unmatched to any gene: 7. The CDR3 length is 15 residues. The CDR3 region has the DNA TGCGCCAGCAGTAAGACAGGGACGACTAACTATGGCTACACCTTC. This codes for CASSKTGTTNYGYTF.

This clonotype was counted only a few times. The chain carries TRBV2 and TRBJ2-1, with unresolved D. The J call is doubtful: the DNA matches TRBJ2-5 better. The length of the CDR3 is 12 residues. CDR1 is SNHLY and CDR2 is FYNNEI in the germline V gene. CDR3 bases: TGTGCCAGCAGTGATAGAAGTGAGACCCAGTACTTC. Amino acids: CASSDRSETQYF.

This clonotype was seen a few times. V usage is TRBV5-1 and J usage is TRBJ2-5; TRBD1 aligns across 7 bases. The germline V gene encodes CDR1 SGHRS and CDR2 YFSETQ. The length of the CDR3 is 15 residues. The trim removed 2 bases at V and 1 base at J, leaving 5 bases unmatched. The CDR3 sequence: CASSLQGSVQETQYF. CDR3 bases: TGCGCCAGCAGCTTACAGGGGAGTGTCCAAGAGACCCAGTACTTC.

This clonotype came up a few times. V usage is TRBV25-1 and J usage is TRBJ2-5; 10 nucleotides line up with TRBD1. The V gene end was trimmed by 1 base and the J gene end by 5 bases; junction bases not matched to a gene: 7. CDR3 size: 16 residues. Germline V gives CDR1 MGHDK, CDR2 SYGVNS. CDR3 amino acids: CASSESRQGAGETQYF. Here the CDR3 DNA reads TGTGCCAGCAGTGAATCTCGACAGGGGGCAGGGGAGACCCAGTACTTC.

The CDR3 nucleotides read TGTGCCAGCAGCTTAGTGCAGGGGACCGACGAGCAGTACTTC. Translated: CASSLVQGTDEQYF. The chain uses TRBV11-2 and TRBJ2-7, with a tentative D call TRBD1 (6 bases). The CDR3 is 14 amino acids. V was trimmed by 1 base and J by 5 bases, leaving 12 bases between them. The germline V gene encodes CDR1 SGHAT and CDR2 FQNNGV.

V usage is TRBV20-1 and J usage is TRBJ2-5; TRBD2 might be the D (6 bases). CDR3 length: 15 residues. Trimming cost V 1 base and J 4 bases, with 16 bases left between them. CDR1 and CDR2 from the germline V gene are DFQATT and SNEGSKA (reference sequence). CDR3 sequence: CSARVAGKRPETQYF. The CDR3 nucleotides read TGCAGTGCTAGAGTGGCGGGGAAAAGGCCAGAGACCCAGTACTTC.

The chain joins TRBV3-1 to TRBJ2-1; D remains ambiguous. The germline V and J ends were trimmed by 4 bases and 8 bases, with 9 bases remaining between them. Germline CDR1 reads LGHDT; CDR2 reads YNNKEL (reference sequence). This CDR3 region has 12 residues. The DNA for the CDR3 is TGTGCCAGCAGCCGAGACGGACATGAGCAGTTCTTC. It is translated as CASSRDGHEQFF.

CDR3 nucleotides: TGTGCCAGCAGTTTCCCAGCGGGTAATTCACCCCTCCACTTT. Protein sequence: CASSFPAGNSPLHF. The rearrangement joins TRBV12-3 or TRBV12-4 to TRBJ1-6; D is undetermined. The CDR3 length is 14 residues. V was cut by 3 bases and J by 6 bases, with 9 bases left in between.

This clonotype was counted a few times. V usage is TRBV9 and J usage is TRBJ2-7, with no clear D. The better agreement between TRBJ2-1 and the DNA end casts doubt on the J call. The CDR3 has 14 residues. The germline CDR1 and CDR2 sequences are SGDLS and YYNGEE. Written as DNA, the CDR3 is TGTGCCAGCAGCGTAGGGGCCTCGCACAATGAGCAGTTCTTC. This gives the protein CASSVGASHNEQFF.

The V gene is TRBV5-1, the J gene TRBJ1-1; no clear D. This CDR3 is built from 14 residues. Germline-derived CDR1 and CDR2 are SGHRS and YFSETQ. The ends were cut back, 0 bases at V and 1 base at J, with 7 bases in the middle. In nucleotides, the CDR3 is TGCGCCAGCAGCTTGGGGCTTCGGAACACTGAAGCTTTCTTT. It codes for CASSLGLRNTEAFF. Full variable domain (rest looked up from reference TRBV5-1 and TRBJ1-1): KAGVTQTPRYLIKTRGQQVTLSCSPISGHRSVSWYQQTPGQGLQFLFEYFSETQRNKGNFPGRFSGRQFSNSRSEMNVSTLELGDSALYLCASSLGLRNTEAFFGQGTRLTVV.

The J gene is TRBJ1-2, the V gene TRBV20-1; D perhaps matches TRBD1 (5 bases). The CDR3 sequence is 12 residues long. Germline values: CDR1 DFQATT, CDR2 SNEGSKA (reference sequence). V shed 1 base and J shed 5 bases, with 8 bases lying between them. The CDR3 sequence: CSARGGGYGYTF. The CDR3, as DNA: TGCAGTGCTAGAGGCGGGGGGTATGGCTACACCTTC.

This clonotype was detected a few times. V gene TRBV7-9 combines with J gene TRBJ1-1, with 8 bases lining up with TRBD1. Germline V gene lookup returns CDR1 SEHNR and CDR2 FQNEAQ (reference sequence). V lost 7 bases to trimming and J lost 5 bases; unmatched junction nucleotides: 9. This CDR3 is 14 amino acids long. As DNA, the CDR3 is TGTGCCAGCACCCCAACGGACAGGGTAACTGAAGCTTTCTTT. This translates into CASTPTDRVTEAFF.